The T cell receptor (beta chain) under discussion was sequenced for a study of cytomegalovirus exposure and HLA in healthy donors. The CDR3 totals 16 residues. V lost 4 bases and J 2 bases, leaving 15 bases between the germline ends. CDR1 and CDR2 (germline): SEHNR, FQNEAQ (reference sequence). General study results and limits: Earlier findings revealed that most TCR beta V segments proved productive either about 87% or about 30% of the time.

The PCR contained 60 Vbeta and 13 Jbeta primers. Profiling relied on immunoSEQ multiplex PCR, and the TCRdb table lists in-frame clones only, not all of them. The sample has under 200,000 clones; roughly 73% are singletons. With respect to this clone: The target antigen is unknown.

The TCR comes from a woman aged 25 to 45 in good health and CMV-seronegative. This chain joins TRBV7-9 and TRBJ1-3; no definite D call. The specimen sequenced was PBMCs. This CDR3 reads CASSSTKGGAGNTIYF. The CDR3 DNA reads TGTGCCAGCAGCTCCACCAAGGGAGGAGCTGGAAACACCATATATTTT. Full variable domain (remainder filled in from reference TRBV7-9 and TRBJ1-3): DTGVSQNPRHKITKRGQNVTFRCDPISEHNRLYWYRQTLGQGPEFLTYFQNEAQLEKSRLLSDRFSAERPKGSFSTLEIQRTEQGDSAMYLCASSSTKGGAGNTIYFGEGSWLTVV.